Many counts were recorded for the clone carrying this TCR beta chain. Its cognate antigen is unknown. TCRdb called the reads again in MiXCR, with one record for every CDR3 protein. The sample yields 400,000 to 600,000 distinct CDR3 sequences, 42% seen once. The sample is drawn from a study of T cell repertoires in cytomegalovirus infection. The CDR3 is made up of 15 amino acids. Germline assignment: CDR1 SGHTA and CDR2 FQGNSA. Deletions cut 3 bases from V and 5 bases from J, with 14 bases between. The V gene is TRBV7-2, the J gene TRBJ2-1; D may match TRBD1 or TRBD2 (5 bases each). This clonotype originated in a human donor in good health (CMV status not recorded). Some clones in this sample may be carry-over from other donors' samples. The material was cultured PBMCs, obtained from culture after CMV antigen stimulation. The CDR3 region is CASSFRDAEDNEQFF. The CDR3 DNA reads TGTGCCAGCAGCTTCCGGGACGCCGAAGACAATGAGCAGTTCTTC. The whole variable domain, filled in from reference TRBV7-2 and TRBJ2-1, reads GAGVSQSPSNKVTEKGKDVELRCDPISGHTALYWYRQSLGQGLEFLIYFQGNSAPDKSGLPSDRFSAERTGGSVSTLTIQRTQQEDSAVYLCASSFRDAEDNEQFFGPGTRLTVL.